This record looks at one T cell receptor (beta chain) sequence and its context. Its specificity is not known. This sample stems from a study of cytomegalovirus exposure and HLA in healthy donors. In the study overall: Unique TCRs numbering roughly 85 million, obtained from HLA-typed donors, made up an early data release. Findings of the study overall: It was reported that the classifier diagnosed cytomegalovirus status with high specificity and sensitivity in both the original and validation cohorts. It was 150 to 200 TCR beta chains that were listed as cytomegalovirus-associated. A previous analysis found most TCR beta V segments productive roughly 90% or roughly 30% of the time.

In the PCR, 60 Vbeta and 13 Jbeta primers were used. The data were produced by immunoSEQ multiplex PCR, yet TCRdb's version contains in-frame clones alone and is incomplete. The sample carries fewer than 250,000 clones, around four fifths recorded once. The V gene lost 3 bases and the J gene lost 0 bases, with 17 bases spanning the gap. The CDR3 sequence is 16 residues long. The V gene's germline CDR1 is SQVTM and CDR2 ANQGSEA. This TCR derives from a male donor in good health and CMV-seronegative. The rearrangement uses TRBV29-1 and TRBJ1-1; tentative D call: TRBD1 (6 bases). The specimen sequenced was PBMCs. The chain's CDR3 is CSVDTGRRVMNTEAFF. The DNA for the CDR3 is TGCAGCGTTGACACAGGGAGACGGGTCATGAACACTGAAGCTTTCTTT.